The TCR beta chain under discussion was sequenced for a study of T-cell memory formation after mild COVID-19. Study background: Among the donors, TCR clusters were largely specific to each donor.

CDR3 length equals 17 residues. V shed 3 bases and J shed 6 bases, with 18 bases lying between them. Germline lookup yields CDR1 MGHRA and CDR2 YSYEKL. As for this clonotype: Antigen specificity is unknown.

Findings and caveats of the study: Some responding clones appeared in pre-infection memory, suggesting cross-reactive memory joined. Shrinking CD4+ clones were chiefly CM and EM; CD8+ ones were chiefly EMRA. The study found balanced CD4/CD8 in clones contracting day 15 to 85 and a CD4+ lean in later expanders.

TCRdb reprocessed the 5' RACE reads via MiXCR and lists one record per CDR3 protein. Among fewer than 700,000 distinct CDR3 sequences listed, less than 25% were seen once. The chain joins TRBV4-1 to TRBJ2-6, with D maybe TRBD1 (6 bases). The TCR was taken from an adult woman who had mild COVID-19 (a few samples of this study predate the infection). Cell type and time point are not known. The sequenced sample was PBMCs or a T cell subset sorted from them (not recorded which). The CDR3 here is CASSQGRGNLPANVLTF. Written as DNA, the CDR3 is TGCGCCAGCAGCCAGGGTAGGGGGAACCTTCCGGCCAACGTCCTGACTTTC.